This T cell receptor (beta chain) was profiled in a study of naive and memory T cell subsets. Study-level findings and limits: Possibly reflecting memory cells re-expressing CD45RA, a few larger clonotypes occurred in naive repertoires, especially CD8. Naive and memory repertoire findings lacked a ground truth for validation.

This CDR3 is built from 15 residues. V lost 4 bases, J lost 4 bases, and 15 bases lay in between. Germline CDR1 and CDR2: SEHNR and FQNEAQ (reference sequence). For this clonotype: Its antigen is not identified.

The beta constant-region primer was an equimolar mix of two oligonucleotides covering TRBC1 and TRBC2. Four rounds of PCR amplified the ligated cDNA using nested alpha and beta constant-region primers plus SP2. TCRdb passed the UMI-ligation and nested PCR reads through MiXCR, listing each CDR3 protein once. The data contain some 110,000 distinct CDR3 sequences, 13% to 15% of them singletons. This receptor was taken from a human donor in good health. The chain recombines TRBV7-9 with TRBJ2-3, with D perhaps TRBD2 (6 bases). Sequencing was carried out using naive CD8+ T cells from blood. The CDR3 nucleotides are TGTGCCAGCAGCTCGGGGACTTCGCGCGCAGATACGCAGTATTTT. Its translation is CASSSGTSRADTQYF.